This is a list of T cell receptor beta chains from one sample in a study of cytomegalovirus exposure and HLA in healthy donors. Using immunoSEQ multiplex PCR, the repertoire was profiled, and TCRdb retains in-frame clones only, with some absent. The sample consists of 150,000 to 200,000 clones, 70% to 90% of them appearing once. Material for sequencing was PBMCs. These receptors were taken from a woman aged 18-29 years in good health and CMV-seropositive. Each CDR3 is given without its conserved first and last residue.

V gene: TRBV27
CDR3 protein: ASSPTWTDQNYGYT

V gene: TRBV5-1
CDR3 protein: ASSRTGYNSPLH

V gene: TRBV9
CDR3 protein: ASSAPETRVSFSGNTIY

V gene: TRBV7-9
CDR3 protein: ASSLAGGGFYEQY

V gene: TRBV4-2
CDR3 protein: ASSQVERNTDTQY

V gene: TRBV11-2
CDR3 protein: ASSFSQGLSWPQH

V gene: TRBV28
CDR3 protein: ASSRDTHYGYT

V gene: TRBV19
CDR3 protein: ASSTGTGGYEQF

V gene: TRBV18
CDR3 protein: ASSSPGTGAYNTGELF

V gene: TRBV5-1
CDR3 protein: ASSLRTGGIDPYGYT

V gene: TRBV28
CDR3 protein: ASSPAGTGRPNTQY

V gene: TRBV6-5
CDR3 protein: ASSYSGALRANGLT

V gene: TRBV6-1
CDR3 protein: ASSQTPFSYNEQF

V gene: TRBV5-4
CDR3 protein: ASSFGGVDTEAF

V gene: TRBV6-5
CDR3 protein: ASSYSFQGYGYT

V gene: TRBV6-1
CDR3 protein: ASRTGGTHGYT